These T cell receptor beta chains were read from a single sample in a study of cytomegalovirus exposure and HLA in healthy donors. The protocol was immunoSEQ multiplex PCR, while the TCRdb copy is restricted to in-frame clones and leaves out a portion. The sample contains around 400,000 clones, 86% of which appear only once. Sequencing used PBMCs. The receptors were sampled from a woman aged 18 to 35 in good health and CMV-seronegative. The CDR3 runs from the conserved cysteine through the conserved F or W. A D gene is named only where the DNA matches it firmly. Size is stated for part of the rows, as once, few or many counts, or as a class when the clone is expanded.

V	size	D	J	CDR3	DNA
TRBV28	-	-	TRBJ1-1	CASSLNGPGFTEAFF	TGTGCCAGCAGTTTGAATGGGCCTGGTTTCACTGAAGCTTTCTTT
TRBV5-1	-	-	TRBJ2-7	CASSRRSYEQYF	TGCGCCAGCAGCCGGCGGTCCTACGAGCAGTACTTC
TRBV7-2	-	TRBD1	TRBJ2-2	CASSPPGQGAAGELFF	TGTGCCAGCAGCCCCCCGGGACAGGGGGCCGCCGGGGAGCTGTTTTTT
TRBV30	-	-	TRBJ1-4	CAWSKQKEKLFF	TGTGCCTGGAGTAAACAGAAGGAAAAACTGTTTTTT
TRBV11-3	-	-	TRBJ2-3	CASSLTTGSSTDTQYF	TGTGCCAGCAGCTTAACTACAGGCTCCAGCACAGATACGCAGTATTTT
TRBV7-2	-	-	TRBJ2-1	CASSLDRRKVYNEQFF	TGTGCCAGCAGCTTAGATCGGAGGAAGGTCTACAATGAGCAGTTCTTC
TRBV6-5	-	TRBD1	TRBJ1-1	CASSQDRGPSEAFF	TGTGCCAGCAGTCAAGACAGGGGGCCCTCCGAAGCTTTCTTT
TRBV11-2	-	-	TRBJ1-6	CASSLGALGPGSPLHF	TGTGCCAGCAGCTTAGGGGCTTTGGGGCCTGGGTCACCCCTCCACTTT
TRBV5-1	-	-	TRBJ2-5	CASSLGDSQETQYF	TGCGCCAGCAGCTTGGGAGACTCTCAAGAGACCCAGTACTTC
TRBV27	-	-	TRBJ1-2	CASSYKEGSGYTF	TGTGCCAGCAGTTATAAGGAGGGTAGCGGCTACACCTTC
TRBV5-4	-	-	TRBJ1-5	CASSLGGTSNQPQHF	TGTGCCAGCAGCCTGGGGGGCACAAGCAATCAGCCCCAGCATTTT
TRBV7-6	-	TRBD2	TRBJ2-3	CASSLSGSNPDTQYF	TGTGCCAGCAGCTTAAGCGGGAGCAACCCAGATACGCAGTATTTT
TRBV2	few	TRBD1	TRBJ2-5	CASLGTGMETQYF	TGTGCCAGCCTTGGGACAGGGATGGAGACCCAGTACTTC
TRBV29-1	-	-	TRBJ1-2	CSVGAGLAGYGYTF	TGCAGCGTTGGGGCCGGCCTGGCGGGCTATGGCTACACCTTC
TRBV6-1	-	-	TRBJ2-3	CASKGLSRSTDTQYF	TGTGCCAGCAAGGGACTCAGCCGTAGCACAGATACGCAGTATTTT
TRBV5-6	-	TRBD1	TRBJ2-7	CASSSGGTPLYEQYF	TGTGCCAGCAGTTCAGGGGGAACCCCTCTCTACGAGCAGTACTTC
TRBV5-1	-	-	TRBJ2-1	CASSLGEGEFF	TGCGCCAGCAGCTTAGGGGAAGGGGAGTTCTTC
TRBV5-1	-	-	TRBJ2-3	CASSLGLTGGGTDTQYF	TGCGCCAGCAGCTTGGGATTAACAGGTGGGGGCACAGATACGCAGTATTTT
TRBV4-2	once	-	TRBJ2-7	CASSQEGTGGHEQYF	TGTGCCAGCAGCCAAGAAGGAACTGGCGGCCACGAGCAGTACTTC
TRBV6-1	-	TRBD2	TRBJ2-1	CASSPVAGNRNEQFF	TGTGCCAGCAGCCCAGTAGCGGGAAATCGCAATGAGCAGTTCTTC
TRBV27	-	-	TRBJ2-3	CASSLRGNQDTQYF	TGTGCCAGCAGTTTACGGGGGAATCAAGATACGCAGTATTTT
TRBV6-1	-	-	TRBJ1-2	CASSYQAGSGYTF	TGTGCCAGCAGTTATCAAGCTGGTTCGGGCTACACCTTC
TRBV18	-	-	TRBJ2-7	CASSPGLDYEQYF	TGTGCCAGCTCTCCCGGACTCGACTACGAGCAGTACTTC
TRBV27	-	-	TRBJ1-1	CASSLYAGNTEAFF	TGTGCCAGCAGTTTATACGCGGGGAACACTGAAGCTTTCTTT
TRBV4-1	-	-	TRBJ2-1	CASSQGRGPYNEQFF	TGCGCCAGCAGCCAAGGGCGGGGGCCCTACAATGAGCAGTTCTTC
TRBV28	-	TRBD1	TRBJ2-7	CASLEQGYNYEQYF	TGTGCCAGCCTAGAACAGGGGTATAACTACGAGCAGTACTTC
TRBV5-1	-	TRBD1	TRBJ2-3	CASSSQGQGASTDTQYF	TGCGCCAGCAGCTCCCAGGGACAGGGGGCTAGCACAGATACGCAGTATTTT
TRBV28	-	-	TRBJ1-4	CASRPRAMTNEKLFF	TGTGCCAGCAGGCCGAGAGCTATGACTAATGAAAAACTGTTTTTT
TRBV30	-	-	TRBJ2-1	CAWSGASSYNEQFF	TGTGCCTGGAGTGGAGCTAGCTCCTACAATGAGCAGTTCTTC
TRBV2	-	-	TRBJ1-2	CASRNRLSMYGYTF	TGTGCCAGCAGGAACCGACTCAGCATGTATGGCTACACCTTC
TRBV16	-	-	TRBJ1-6	CASSRGGGSSPLHF	TGTGCCAGCAGCCGAGGGGGTGGGAGTTCACCCCTCCACTTT
TRBV28	-	-	TRBJ1-1	CASSPGWNTEAFF	TGTGCCAGCAGCCCGGGGTGGAACACTGAAGCTTTCTTT
TRBV27	few	-	TRBJ1-5	CASSFPNQPQHF	TGTGCCAGCAGTTTCCCGAATCAGCCCCAGCATTTT
TRBV25-1	-	-	TRBJ1-5	CASSIGGNQPQHF	TGTGCCAGCAGTATCGGAGGTAATCAGCCCCAGCATTTT
TRBV14	-	TRBD1	TRBJ2-1	CASSQVAGGSYNEQFF	TGTGCCAGCAGCCAAGTGGCAGGGGGCTCCTACAATGAGCAGTTCTTC
TRBV28	-	TRBD1	TRBJ2-7	CASSYTGGFDEQYF	TGTGCCAGCAGTTATACAGGGGGCTTCGACGAGCAGTACTTC
TRBV28	few	-	TRBJ1-2	CAINSRGANYGYTF	TGTGCCATCAACAGCAGGGGAGCTAACTATGGCTACACCTTC
TRBV7-9	once	TRBD1	TRBJ1-5	CASSVGLGTVNQPQHF	TGTGCCAGCAGCGTAGGCCTTGGGACAGTTAATCAGCCCCAGCATTTT
TRBV6-1	-	-	TRBJ2-7	CASSRTTLSYEQYF	TGTGCCAGCAGCCGGACAACCCTCTCCTACGAGCAGTACTTC
TRBV4-1	-	-	TRBJ2-1	CASSQEQRVGNEQFF	TGCGCCAGCAGCCAAGAACAGAGAGTCGGTAATGAGCAGTTCTTC
TRBV30	-	TRBD1	TRBJ2-3	CAWEGDRGIADTQYF	TGTGCCTGGGAGGGGGACAGGGGGATTGCAGATACGCAGTATTTT
TRBV5-4	-	TRBD2	TRBJ2-1	CASSLETGGPYEQFF	TGTGCCAGCAGCTTGGAAACGGGAGGGCCCTATGAGCAGTTCTTC